Listed below are T cell receptor beta chains from one sample, sequenced in a study of shared clonotypes between healthy human individuals. The repertoire was sequenced with immunoSEQ multiplex PCR; TCRdb's copy has only in-frame clones and lacks some. The sample yields about 2.2 million clones, about 92% seen once. What was sequenced was naive CD8+ T cells from PBMCs. The receptors were sampled from a man between 18 and 29 years old in good health. Some clones in this sample may be carry-over from other donors' samples. Each CDR3 is given with its conserved first and last residue. A D gene is named only where the DNA matches it firmly. The size field is filled for only some rows; it gives once, few, many or a size class.

-	TRBV9	-	TRBJ2-7	CASSSPGPHDHEQYF	TGTGCCAGCAGCTCCCCGGGACCTCACGACCACGAGCAGTACTTC
-	TRBV27	-	TRBJ2-6	CASSPIDTSGANVLTF	TGTGCCAGCAGTCCAATCGACACCTCTGGGGCCAACGTCCTGACTTTC
-	TRBV5-1	-	TRBJ1-1	CASSYYGANTEAFF	TGCGCCAGCAGCTACTATGGTGCGAACACTGAAGCTTTCTTT
-	TRBV28	TRBD1	TRBJ2-5	CASNLWMTGQGPETQYF	TGTGCCAGCAACCTTTGGATGACAGGGCAAGGCCCCGAGACCCAGTACTTC
-	TRBV4-3	-	TRBJ1-3	CASSQVSGSGNTIYF	TGCGCCAGCAGCCAAGTATCAGGGTCAGGAAACACCATATATTTT
-	TRBV28	-	TRBJ1-1	CASSHPRELNTEAFF	TGTGCCAGCAGTCACCCTCGGGAGCTGAACACTGAAGCTTTCTTT
-	TRBV9	TRBD1	TRBJ1-1	CASSARSGGQAPTNTEAFF	TGTGCCAGCAGCGCCCGTAGTGGGGGACAGGCTCCTACGAACACTGAAGCTTTCTTT
-	TRBV9	-	TRBJ2-1	CASSVASGREQFF	TGTGCCAGCAGCGTAGCTTCAGGGCGTGAGCAGTTCTTC
once	TRBV6-5	-	TRBJ2-5	CASSYGQSQETQYF	TGTGCCAGCAGTTACGGCCAGTCCCAAGAGACCCAGTACTTC
-	TRBV5-6	-	TRBJ2-5	CASSFAEGETQYF	TGTGCCAGCAGCTTTGCTGAGGGAGAGACCCAGTACTTC
-	TRBV28	TRBD1	TRBJ2-4	CASSSDRVDGIKNIQYF	TGTGCCAGCAGCTCGGACAGGGTCGACGGAATCAAAAACATTCAGTACTTC
-	TRBV10-3	-	TRBJ2-5	CAISEFRVQETQYF	TGTGCCATCAGTGAGTTCAGGGTCCAAGAGACCCAGTACTTC
-	TRBV11-2	-	TRBJ2-7	CASSPYGRGYEQYF	TGTGCCAGCAGCCCCTACGGCCGTGGGTACGAGCAGTACTTC
-	TRBV4-1	TRBD2	TRBJ2-1	CASSLRLAGGSYNEQFF	TGCGCCAGCAGCTTAAGACTAGCGGGAGGCTCCTACAATGAGCAGTTCTTC
-	TRBV10-3	-	TRBJ2-2	CAIRAIRDSGSPGELFF	TGTGCCATCAGAGCGATTAGGGACAGCGGGAGTCCCGGGGAGCTGTTTTTT
-	TRBV15	TRBD1	TRBJ1-2	CATSPRSVQGSVYGYTF	TGTGCCACCAGCCCTAGGTCGGTACAGGGGAGTGTCTATGGCTACACCTTC
-	TRBV4-3	-	TRBJ2-1	CASSQALLGSYNEQFF	TGCGCCAGCAGCCAAGCGCTTTTGGGCTCCTACAATGAGCAGTTCTTC
-	TRBV7-6	TRBD2	TRBJ2-7	CASSPMVLAGVYEQYF	TGTGCCAGCAGCCCCATGGTCCTAGCGGGAGTTTACGAGCAGTACTTC
-	TRBV25-1	-	TRBJ1-2	CASTGGPGGYTF	TGTGCCAGTACCGGGGGCCCGGGTGGCTACACCTTC
-	TRBV11-3	-	TRBJ2-1	CASSLRGAVYNEQFF	TGTGCCAGCAGCTTACGGGGGGCGGTGTACAATGAGCAGTTCTTC
-	TRBV7-8	TRBD2	TRBJ2-7	CASSFTGTSRYEQYF	TGTGCCAGCAGCTTCACCGGGACTAGCAGATACGAGCAGTACTTC
-	TRBV6-1	-	TRBJ2-1	CASSGRANNEQFF	TGTGCCAGCAGTGGCCGGGCAAACAATGAGCAGTTCTTC
-	TRBV7-2	TRBD1	TRBJ1-2	CASSNRDRGPGYGYTF	TGTGCCAGCAGCAACCGGGACAGGGGCCCAGGCTATGGCTACACCTTC
-	TRBV21-1	-	TRBJ1-2	CASSNTTSSNYGYTF	TGTGCCAGCAGCAATACAACATCCTCTAACTATGGCTACACCTTC